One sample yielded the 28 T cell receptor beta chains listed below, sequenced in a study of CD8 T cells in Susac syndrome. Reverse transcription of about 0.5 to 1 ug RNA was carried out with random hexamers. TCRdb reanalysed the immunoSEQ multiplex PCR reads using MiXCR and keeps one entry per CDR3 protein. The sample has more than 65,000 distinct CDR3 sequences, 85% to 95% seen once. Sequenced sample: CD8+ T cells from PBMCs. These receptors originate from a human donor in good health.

The CDR3 is CASSPGSLGQFF. CDR3 nucleotides: TGTGCCAGCAGCCCCGGCTCCCTGGGGCAGTTCTTC. The chain couples TRBV7-9 to TRBJ2-1, with D hard to call. Trimming left V 5 bases short and J 12 bases short, with 14 bases between. This CDR3 has 12 amino acids. Germline values: CDR1 SEHNR, CDR2 FQNEAQ (reference sequence).

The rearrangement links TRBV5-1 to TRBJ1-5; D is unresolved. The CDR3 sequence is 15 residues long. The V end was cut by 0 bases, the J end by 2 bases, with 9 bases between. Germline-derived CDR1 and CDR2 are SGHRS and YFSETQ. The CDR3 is CASSLGQPGNQPQHF. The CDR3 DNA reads TGCGCCAGCAGCTTGGGACAACCCGGCAATCAGCCCCAGCATTTT.

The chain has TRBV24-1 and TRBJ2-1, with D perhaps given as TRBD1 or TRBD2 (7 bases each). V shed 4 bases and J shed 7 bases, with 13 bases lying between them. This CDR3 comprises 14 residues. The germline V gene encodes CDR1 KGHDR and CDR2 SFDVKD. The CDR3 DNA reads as TGTGCCACCAGTGACCAGGGGGGAGGGAATGAGCAGTTCTTC. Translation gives CATSDQGGGNEQFF.

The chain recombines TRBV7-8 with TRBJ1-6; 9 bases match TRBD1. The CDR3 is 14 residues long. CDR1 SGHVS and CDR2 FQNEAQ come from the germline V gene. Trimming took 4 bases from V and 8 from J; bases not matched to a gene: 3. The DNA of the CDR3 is TGTGCCAGCAGCTACGGACAGGGGCATTCACCCCTCCACTTT. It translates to CASSYGQGHSPLHF.

The CDR3 DNA follows: TGTGCCAGCAGTGCGGGCCACTATGGCTACACCTTC. Translated, it gives CASSAGHYGYTF. J is TRBJ1-2 and V is TRBV6-2 or TRBV6-3; D ambiguous. The CDR3 covers 12 residues. Germline CDR1 reads MNHEY; CDR2 reads SVGEGT. V lost 5 bases and J 3 bases, leaving 7 bases between the germline ends.

This CDR3 reads CAWRGTSGDHYNEQFF. CDR3 nucleotide sequence: TGTGCCTGGAGGGGGACTAGCGGGGACCACTACAATGAGCAGTTCTTC. The chain joins TRBV30 to TRBJ2-1; 13 nucleotides match TRBD2. Germline lookup yields CDR1 GTSNPN and CDR2 SVGIG (reference sequence). This CDR3 region has 16 residues. The J segment lost 3 bases and the V segment lost 3 bases, leaving 5 bases of the junction unmatched. Supplemented by reference TRBV30 and TRBJ2-1, the full variable domain reads SQTIHQWPATLVQPVGSPLSLECTVEGTSNPNLYWYRQAAGRGLQLLFYSVGIGQISSEVPQNLSASRPQDRQFILSSKKLLLSDSGFYLCAWRGTSGDHYNEQFFGPGTRLTVL.

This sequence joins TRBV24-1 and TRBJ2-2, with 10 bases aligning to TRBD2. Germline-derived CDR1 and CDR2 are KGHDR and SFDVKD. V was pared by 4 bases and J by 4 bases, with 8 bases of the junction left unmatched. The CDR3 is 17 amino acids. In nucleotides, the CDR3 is TGTGCCACCAGTGAAGTGAGCGGGGGGGCCGGCACCGGGGAGCTGTTTTTT. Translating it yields CATSEVSGGAGTGELFF.

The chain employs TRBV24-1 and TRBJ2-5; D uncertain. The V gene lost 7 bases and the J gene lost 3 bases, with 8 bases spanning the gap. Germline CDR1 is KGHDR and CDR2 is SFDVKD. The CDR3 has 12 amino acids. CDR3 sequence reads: CATSGLEETQYF. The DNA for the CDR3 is TGTGCCACCAGCGGTTTGGAAGAGACCCAGTACTTC.

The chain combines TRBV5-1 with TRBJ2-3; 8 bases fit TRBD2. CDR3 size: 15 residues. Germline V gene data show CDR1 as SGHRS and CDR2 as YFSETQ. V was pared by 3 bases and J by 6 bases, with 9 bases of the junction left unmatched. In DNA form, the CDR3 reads TGCGCCAGCAGCTCATCTCGGGGGGGCCTGGATACGCAGTATTTT. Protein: CASSSSRGGLDTQYF.

The CDR3: CASTLGGHQAFF. CDR3 coding DNA: TGTGCCAGCACCTTAGGAGGGCATCAAGCTTTCTTT. The J gene is TRBJ1-1, the V gene TRBV6-2 or TRBV6-3; D not resolved. The CDR3 runs to 12 residues. The germline CDR1 and CDR2 sequences are MNHEY and SVGEGT. V was pared by 7 bases and J by 9 bases, with 15 bases between.

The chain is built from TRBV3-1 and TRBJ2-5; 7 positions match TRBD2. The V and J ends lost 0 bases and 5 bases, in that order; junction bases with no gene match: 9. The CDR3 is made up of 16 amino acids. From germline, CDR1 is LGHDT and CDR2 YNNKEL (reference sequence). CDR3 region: CASSQESGTNPETQYF. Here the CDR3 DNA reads TGTGCCAGCAGCCAAGAAAGTGGGACTAATCCTGAGACCCAGTACTTC.

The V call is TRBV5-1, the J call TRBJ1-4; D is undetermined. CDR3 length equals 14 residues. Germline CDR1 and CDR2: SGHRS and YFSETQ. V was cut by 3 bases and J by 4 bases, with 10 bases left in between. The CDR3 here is CASSSDGFNEKLFF. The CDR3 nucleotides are TGCGCCAGCAGCTCGGACGGGTTTAATGAAAAACTGTTTTTT.

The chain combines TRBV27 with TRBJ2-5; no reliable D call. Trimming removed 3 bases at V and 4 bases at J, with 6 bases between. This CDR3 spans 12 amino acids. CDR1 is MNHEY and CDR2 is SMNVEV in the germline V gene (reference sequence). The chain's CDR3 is CASSFIGETQYF. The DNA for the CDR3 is TGTGCCAGCAGTTTTATAGGAGAGACCCAGTACTTC.

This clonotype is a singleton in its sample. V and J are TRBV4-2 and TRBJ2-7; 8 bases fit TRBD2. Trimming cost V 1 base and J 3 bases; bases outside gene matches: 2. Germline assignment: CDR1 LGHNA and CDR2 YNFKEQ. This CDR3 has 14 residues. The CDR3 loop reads CASSQVGGVYEQYV. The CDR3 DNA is TGTGCCAGCAGCCAAGTCGGGGGGGTCTACGAGCAGTACGTC.

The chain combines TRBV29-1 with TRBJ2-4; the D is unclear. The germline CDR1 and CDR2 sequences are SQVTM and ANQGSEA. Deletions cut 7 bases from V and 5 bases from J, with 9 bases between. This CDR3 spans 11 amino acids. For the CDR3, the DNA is TGCAGCGCCCCCTGGGAAAACATTCAGTACTTC. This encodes CSAPWENIQYF.

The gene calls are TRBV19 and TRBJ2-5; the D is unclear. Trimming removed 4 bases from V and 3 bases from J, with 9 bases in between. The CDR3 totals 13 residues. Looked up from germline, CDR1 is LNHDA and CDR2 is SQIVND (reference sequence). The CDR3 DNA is TGTGCCAGTAGTACTTCCCCAAAAGAGACCCAGTACTTC. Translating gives CASSTSPKETQYF.

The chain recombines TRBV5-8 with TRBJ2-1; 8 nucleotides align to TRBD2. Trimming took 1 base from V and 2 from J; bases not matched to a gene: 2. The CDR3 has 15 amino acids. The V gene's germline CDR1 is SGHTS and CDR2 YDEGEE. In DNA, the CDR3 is TGTGCCAGCAGCTTGCGCGGGGGGACCTACAATGAGCAGTTCTTC. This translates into CASSLRGGTYNEQFF.

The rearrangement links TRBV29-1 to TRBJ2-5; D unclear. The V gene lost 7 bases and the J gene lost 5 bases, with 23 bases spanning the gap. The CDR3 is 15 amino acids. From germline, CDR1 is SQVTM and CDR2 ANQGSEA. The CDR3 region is CSAEFRIIIGETQYF. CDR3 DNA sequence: TGCAGCGCCGAGTTCCGGATCATAATCGGGGAGACCCAGTACTTC.

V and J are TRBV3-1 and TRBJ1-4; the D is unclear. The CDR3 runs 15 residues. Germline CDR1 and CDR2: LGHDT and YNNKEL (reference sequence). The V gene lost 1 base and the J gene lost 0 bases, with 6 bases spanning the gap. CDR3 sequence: CASSQVGATNEKLFF. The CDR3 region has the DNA TGTGCCAGCAGCCAAGTGGGAGCAACTAATGAAAAACTGTTTTTT.

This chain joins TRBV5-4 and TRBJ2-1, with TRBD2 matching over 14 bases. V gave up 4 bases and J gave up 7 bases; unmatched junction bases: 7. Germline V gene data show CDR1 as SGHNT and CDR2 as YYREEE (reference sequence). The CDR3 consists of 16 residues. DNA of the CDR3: TGTGCCAGCAGCCCACGGACTAGCGGGGGGCTGAATGAGCAGTTCTTC. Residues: CASSPRTSGGLNEQFF.

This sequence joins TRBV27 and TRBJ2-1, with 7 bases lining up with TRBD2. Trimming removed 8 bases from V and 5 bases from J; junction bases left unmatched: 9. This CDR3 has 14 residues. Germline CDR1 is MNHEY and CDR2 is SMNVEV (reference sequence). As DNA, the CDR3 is TGTGCCAGCTTCCCCTTGGGGGGGGACAATGAGCAGTTCTTC. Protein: CASFPLGGDNEQFF.

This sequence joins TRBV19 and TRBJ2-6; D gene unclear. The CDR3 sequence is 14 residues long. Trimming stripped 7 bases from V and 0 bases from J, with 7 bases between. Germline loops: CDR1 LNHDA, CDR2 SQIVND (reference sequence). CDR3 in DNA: TGTGCCAGTACCGCAGTCTCTGGGGCCAACGTCCTGACTTTC. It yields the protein CASTAVSGANVLTF.

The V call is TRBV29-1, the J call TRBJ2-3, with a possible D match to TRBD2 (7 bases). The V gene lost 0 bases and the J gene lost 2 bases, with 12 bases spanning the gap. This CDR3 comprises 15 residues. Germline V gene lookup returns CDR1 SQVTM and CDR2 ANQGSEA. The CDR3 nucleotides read TGCAGCGTTGAAGAAGTGCGGGGGCCCACAGATACGCAGTATTTT. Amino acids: CSVEEVRGPTDTQYF.

The CDR3 DNA reads as TGTGCCAGCAGCTTAGGAGGGATCTATGGCTACACCTTC. Protein sequence: CASSLGGIYGYTF. This chain uses TRBV7-9 with TRBJ1-2; D is unresolved. V was clipped by 1 base and J by 4 bases, with 7 bases between them. This CDR3 comprises 13 residues. Germline assignment: CDR1 SEHNR and CDR2 FQNEAQ (reference sequence).

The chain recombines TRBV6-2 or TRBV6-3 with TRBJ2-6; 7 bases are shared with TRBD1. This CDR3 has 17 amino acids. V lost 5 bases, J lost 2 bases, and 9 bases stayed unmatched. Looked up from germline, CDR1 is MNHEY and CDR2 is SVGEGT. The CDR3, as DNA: TGTGCCAGCAGTCTATACCGGACAGGCCCTGGGGCCAACGTCCTGACTTTC. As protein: CASSLYRTGPGANVLTF.

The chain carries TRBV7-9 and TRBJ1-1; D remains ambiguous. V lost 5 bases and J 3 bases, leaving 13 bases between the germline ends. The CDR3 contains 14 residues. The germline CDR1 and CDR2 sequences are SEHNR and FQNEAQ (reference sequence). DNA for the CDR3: TGTGCCAGCAGCGAACACGTGGGTGACACTGAAGCTTTCTTT. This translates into CASSEHVGDTEAFF.

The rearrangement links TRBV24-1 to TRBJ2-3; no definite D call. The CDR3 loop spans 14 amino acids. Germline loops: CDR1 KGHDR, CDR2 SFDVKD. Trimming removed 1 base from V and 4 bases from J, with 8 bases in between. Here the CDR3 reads CATSDFRVPDTQYF. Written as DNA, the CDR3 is TGTGCCACCAGTGATTTCCGGGTCCCAGATACGCAGTATTTT.

This CDR3 is CAWTLSGQTYGYTF. The CDR3 nucleotides are TGTGCCTGGACCCTGTCAGGCCAGACCTATGGCTACACCTTC. The genes are TRBV30 and TRBJ1-2; D gene ambiguous. Germline CDR1 and CDR2: GTSNPN and SVGIG (reference sequence). This CDR3 contains 14 residues. Trimming removed 4 bases from V and 4 bases from J, with 16 bases in between. Full variable domain (rest looked up from reference TRBV30 and TRBJ1-2): SQTIHQWPATLVQPVGSPLSLECTVEGTSNPNLYWYRQAAGRGLQLLFYSVGIGQISSEVPQNLSASRPQDRQFILSSKKLLLSDSGFYLCAWTLSGQTYGYTFGSGTRLTVV.